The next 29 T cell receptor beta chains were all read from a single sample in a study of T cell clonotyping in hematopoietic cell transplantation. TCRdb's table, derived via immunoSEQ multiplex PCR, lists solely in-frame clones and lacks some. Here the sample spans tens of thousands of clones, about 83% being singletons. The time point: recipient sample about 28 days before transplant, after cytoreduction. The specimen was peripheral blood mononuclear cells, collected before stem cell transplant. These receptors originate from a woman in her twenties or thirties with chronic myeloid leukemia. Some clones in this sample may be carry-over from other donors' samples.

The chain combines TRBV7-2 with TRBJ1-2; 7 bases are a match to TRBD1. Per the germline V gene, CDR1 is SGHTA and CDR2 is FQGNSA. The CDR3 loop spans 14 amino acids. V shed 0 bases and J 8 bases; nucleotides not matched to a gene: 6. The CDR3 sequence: CASSLARGKDGYTF. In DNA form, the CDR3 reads TGTGCCAGCAGCTTAGCCAGGGGGAAGGACGGCTACACCTTC.

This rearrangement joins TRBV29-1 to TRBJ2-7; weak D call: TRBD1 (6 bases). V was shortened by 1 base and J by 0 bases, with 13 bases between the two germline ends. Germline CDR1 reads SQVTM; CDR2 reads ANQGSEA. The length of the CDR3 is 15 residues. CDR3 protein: CSVEVPGASSYEQYF. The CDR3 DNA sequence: TGCAGCGTTGAAGTTCCAGGGGCCAGCTCCTACGAGCAGTACTTC.

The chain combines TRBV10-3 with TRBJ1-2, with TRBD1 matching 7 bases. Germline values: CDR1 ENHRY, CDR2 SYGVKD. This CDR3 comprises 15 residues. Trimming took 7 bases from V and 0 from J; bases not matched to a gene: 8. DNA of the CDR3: TGTGCCATCAATGTAGGGACAGAGTCTAACTATGGCTACACCTTC. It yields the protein CAINVGTESNYGYTF.

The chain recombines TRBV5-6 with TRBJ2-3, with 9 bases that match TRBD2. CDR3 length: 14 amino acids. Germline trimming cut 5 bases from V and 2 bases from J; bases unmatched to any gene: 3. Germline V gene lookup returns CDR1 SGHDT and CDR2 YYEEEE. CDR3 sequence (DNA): TGTGCCAGCAGGATAGCGGGGGTCACAGATACGCAGTATTTT. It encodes CASRIAGVTDTQYF.

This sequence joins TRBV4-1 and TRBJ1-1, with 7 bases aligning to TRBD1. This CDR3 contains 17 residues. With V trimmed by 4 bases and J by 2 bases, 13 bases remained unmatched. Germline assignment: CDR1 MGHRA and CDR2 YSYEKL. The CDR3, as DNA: TGCGCCAGCAGCCGAGGGGGACAGCGGGTGACCAACACTGAAGCTTTCTTT. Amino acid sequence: CASSRGGQRVTNTEAFF.

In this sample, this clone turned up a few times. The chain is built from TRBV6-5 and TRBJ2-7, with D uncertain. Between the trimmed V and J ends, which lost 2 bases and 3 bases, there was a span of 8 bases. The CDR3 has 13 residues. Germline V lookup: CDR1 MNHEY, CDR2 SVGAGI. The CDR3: CASSYRELYEQYF. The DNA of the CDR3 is TGTGCCAGCAGTTACAGGGAACTCTACGAGCAGTACTTC.

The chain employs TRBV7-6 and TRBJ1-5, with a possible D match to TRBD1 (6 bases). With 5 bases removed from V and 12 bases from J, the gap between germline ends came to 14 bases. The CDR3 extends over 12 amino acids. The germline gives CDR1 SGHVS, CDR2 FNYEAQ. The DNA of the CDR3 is TGTGCCAGCAGCGACCCAGGGGAGCTCCAGCATTTT. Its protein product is CASSDPGELQHF. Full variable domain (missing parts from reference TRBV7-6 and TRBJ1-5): GAGVSQSPRYKVTKRGQDVALRCDPISGHVSLYWYRQALGQGPEFLTYFNYEAQQDKSGLPNDRFSAERPEGSISTLTIQRTEQRDSAMYRCASSDPGELQHFGDGTRLSIL.

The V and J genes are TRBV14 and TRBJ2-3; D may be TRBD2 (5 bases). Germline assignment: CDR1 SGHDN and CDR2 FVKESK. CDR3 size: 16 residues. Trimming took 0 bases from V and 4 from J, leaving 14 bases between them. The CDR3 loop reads CASSQERAIAPDTQYF. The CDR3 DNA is TGTGCCAGCAGCCAAGAACGTGCTATAGCGCCAGATACGCAGTATTTT. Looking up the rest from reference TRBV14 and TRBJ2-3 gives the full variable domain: EAGVTQFPSHSVIEKGQTVTLRCDPISGHDNLYWYRRVMGKEIKFLLHFVKESKQDESGMPNNRFLAERTGGTYSTLKVQPAELEDSGVYFCASSQERAIAPDTQYFGPGTRLTVL.

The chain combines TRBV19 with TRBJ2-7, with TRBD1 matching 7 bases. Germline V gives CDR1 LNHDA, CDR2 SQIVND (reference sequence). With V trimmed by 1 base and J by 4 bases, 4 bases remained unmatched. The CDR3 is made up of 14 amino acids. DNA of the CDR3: TGTGCCAGTAGTATAGGTCACAGGGGTTACGAGCAGTACGTC. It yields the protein CASSIGHRGYEQYV.

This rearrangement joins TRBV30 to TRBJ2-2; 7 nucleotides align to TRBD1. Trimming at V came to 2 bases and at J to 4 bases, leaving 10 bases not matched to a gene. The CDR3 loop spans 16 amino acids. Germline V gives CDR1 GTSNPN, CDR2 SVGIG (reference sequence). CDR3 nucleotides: TGTGCCTGGAGTTACCAGGACAGGCGAGGCACCGGGGAGCTGTTTTTT. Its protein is CAWSYQDRRGTGELFF.

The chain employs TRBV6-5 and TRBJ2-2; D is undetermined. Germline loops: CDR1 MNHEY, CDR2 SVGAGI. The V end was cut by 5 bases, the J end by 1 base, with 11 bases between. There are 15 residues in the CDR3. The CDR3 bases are TGTGCCAGCAGTACCCGGGCAGGGAACACCGGGGAGCTGTTTTTT. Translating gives CASSTRAGNTGELFF.

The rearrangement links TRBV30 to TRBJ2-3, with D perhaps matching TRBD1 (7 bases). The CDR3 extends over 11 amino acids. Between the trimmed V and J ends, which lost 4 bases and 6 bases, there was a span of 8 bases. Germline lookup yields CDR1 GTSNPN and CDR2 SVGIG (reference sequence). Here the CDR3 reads CAWTGGDTQYF. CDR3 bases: TGTGCCTGGACAGGGGGGGATACGCAGTATTTT.

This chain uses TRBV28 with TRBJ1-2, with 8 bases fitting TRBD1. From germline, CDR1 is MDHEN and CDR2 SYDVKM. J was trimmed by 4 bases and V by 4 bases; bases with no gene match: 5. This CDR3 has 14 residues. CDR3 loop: CASSSSTGAYGYTF. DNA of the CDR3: TGTGCCAGCAGTTCCTCGACAGGGGCCTATGGCTACACCTTC.

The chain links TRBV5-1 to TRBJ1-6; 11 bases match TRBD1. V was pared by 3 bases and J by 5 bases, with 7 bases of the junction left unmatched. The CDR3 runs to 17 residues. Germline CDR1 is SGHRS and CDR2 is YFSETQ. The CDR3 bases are TGCGCCAGCAGCTGGACAGGGGGCAAGGGGGATAATTCACCCCTCCACTTT. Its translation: CASSWTGGKGDNSPLHF.

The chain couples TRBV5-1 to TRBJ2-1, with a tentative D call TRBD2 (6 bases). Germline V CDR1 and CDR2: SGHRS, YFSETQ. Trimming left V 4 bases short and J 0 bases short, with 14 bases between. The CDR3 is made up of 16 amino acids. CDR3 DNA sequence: TGCGCCAGCAGCCCTGCTGGAGGGAACTCCTACAATGAGCAGTTCTTC. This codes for CASSPAGGNSYNEQFF. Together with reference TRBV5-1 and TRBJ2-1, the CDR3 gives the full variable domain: KAGVTQTPRYLIKTRGQQVTLSCSPISGHRSVSWYQQTPGQGLQFLFEYFSETQRNKGNFPGRFSGRQFSNSRSEMNVSTLELGDSALYLCASSPAGGNSYNEQFFGPGTRLTVL.

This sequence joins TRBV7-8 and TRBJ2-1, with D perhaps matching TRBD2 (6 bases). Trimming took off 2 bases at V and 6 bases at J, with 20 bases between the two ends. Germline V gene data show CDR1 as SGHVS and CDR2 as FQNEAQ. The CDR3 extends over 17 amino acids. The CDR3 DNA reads TGTGCCAGCAGCTTACACGACCCGGGACTGGGAAGCAATGAGCAGTTCTTC. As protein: CASSLHDPGLGSNEQFF.

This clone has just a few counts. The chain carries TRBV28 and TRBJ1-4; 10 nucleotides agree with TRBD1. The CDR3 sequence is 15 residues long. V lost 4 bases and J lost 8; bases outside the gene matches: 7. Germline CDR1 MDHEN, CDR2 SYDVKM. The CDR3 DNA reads TGTGCCAGCAGTTCACCGACAGGGGGCGTAGAAAAACTGTTTTTT. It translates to CASSSPTGGVEKLFF.

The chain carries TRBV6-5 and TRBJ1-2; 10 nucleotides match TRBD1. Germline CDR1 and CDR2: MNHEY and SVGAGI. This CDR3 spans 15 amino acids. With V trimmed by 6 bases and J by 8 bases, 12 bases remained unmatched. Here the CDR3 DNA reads TGTGCCAGCAGCGCAGACAGGGGGCTGAGTAAGGGCTACACCTTC. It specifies CASSADRGLSKGYTF.

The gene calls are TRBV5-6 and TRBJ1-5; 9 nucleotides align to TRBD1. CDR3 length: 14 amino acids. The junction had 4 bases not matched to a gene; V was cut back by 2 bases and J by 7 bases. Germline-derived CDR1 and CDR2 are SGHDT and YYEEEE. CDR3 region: CASSLQGARQPQHF. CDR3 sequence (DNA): TGTGCCAGCAGCTTACAGGGGGCAAGGCAGCCCCAGCATTTT.

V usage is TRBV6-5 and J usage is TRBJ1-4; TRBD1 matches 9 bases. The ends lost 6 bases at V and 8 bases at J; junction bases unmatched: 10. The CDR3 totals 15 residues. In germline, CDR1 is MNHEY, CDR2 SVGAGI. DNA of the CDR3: TGTGCCAGCAGCAGGGCGGACAGGGGAGGGGAAAAACTGTTTTTT. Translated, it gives CASSRADRGGEKLFF.

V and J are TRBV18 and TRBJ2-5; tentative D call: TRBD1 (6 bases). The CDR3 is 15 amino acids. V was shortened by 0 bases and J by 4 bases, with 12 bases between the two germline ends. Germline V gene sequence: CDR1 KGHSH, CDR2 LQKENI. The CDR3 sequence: CASSPPLGHRETQYF. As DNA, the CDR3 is TGTGCCAGCTCACCACCGCTGGGACACCGAGAGACCCAGTACTTC.

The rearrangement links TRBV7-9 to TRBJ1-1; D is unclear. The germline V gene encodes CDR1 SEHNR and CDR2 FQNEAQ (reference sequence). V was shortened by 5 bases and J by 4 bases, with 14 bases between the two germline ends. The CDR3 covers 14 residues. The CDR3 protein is CASSNPPVRTEAFF. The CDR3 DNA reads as TGTGCCAGCAGCAACCCCCCAGTACGCACTGAAGCTTTCTTT.

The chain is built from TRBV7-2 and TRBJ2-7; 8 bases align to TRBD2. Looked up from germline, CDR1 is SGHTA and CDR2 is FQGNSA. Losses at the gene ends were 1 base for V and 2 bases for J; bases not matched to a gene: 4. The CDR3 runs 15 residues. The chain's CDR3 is CASSLVAGGPYEQYF. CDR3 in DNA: TGTGCCAGCAGCTTAGTTGCGGGGGGCCCCTACGAGCAGTACTTC.

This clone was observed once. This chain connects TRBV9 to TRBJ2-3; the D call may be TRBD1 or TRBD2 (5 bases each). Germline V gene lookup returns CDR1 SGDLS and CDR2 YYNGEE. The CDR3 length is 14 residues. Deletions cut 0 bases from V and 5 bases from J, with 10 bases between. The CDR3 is CASSVGGMVDTQYF. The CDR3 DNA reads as TGTGCCAGCAGCGTAGGGGGGATGGTAGATACGCAGTATTTT. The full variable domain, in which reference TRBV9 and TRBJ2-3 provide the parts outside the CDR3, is DSGVTQTPKHLITATGQRVTLRCSPRSGDLSVYWYQQSLDQGLQFLIQYYNGEERAKGNILERFSAQQFPDLHSELNLSSLELGDSALYFCASSVGGMVDTQYFGPGTRLTVL.

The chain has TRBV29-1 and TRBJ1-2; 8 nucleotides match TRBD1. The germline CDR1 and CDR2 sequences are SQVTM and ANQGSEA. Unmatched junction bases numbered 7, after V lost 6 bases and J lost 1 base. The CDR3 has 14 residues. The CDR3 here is CSVVQGVGNYGYTF. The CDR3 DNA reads TGCAGCGTCGTACAGGGGGTCGGTAACTATGGCTACACCTTC.

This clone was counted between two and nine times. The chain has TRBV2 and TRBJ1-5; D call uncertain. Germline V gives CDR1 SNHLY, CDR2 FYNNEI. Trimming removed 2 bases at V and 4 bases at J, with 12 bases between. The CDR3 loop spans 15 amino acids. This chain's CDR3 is CASSENARPNQPQHF. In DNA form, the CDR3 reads TGTGCCAGCAGTGAAAATGCCAGACCAAATCAGCCCCAGCATTTT.

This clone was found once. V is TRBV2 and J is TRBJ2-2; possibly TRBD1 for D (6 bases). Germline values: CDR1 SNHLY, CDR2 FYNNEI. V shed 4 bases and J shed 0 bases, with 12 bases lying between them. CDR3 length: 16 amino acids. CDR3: CASSGGGPANTGELFF. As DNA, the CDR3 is TGTGCCAGCAGTGGAGGGGGACCCGCGAACACCGGGGAGCTGTTTTTT.

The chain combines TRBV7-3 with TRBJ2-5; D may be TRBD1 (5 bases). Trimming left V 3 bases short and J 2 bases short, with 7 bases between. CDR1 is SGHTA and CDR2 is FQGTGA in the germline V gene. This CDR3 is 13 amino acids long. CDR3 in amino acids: CASSLGLQETQYF. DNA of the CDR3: TGTGCCAGCAGCTTGGGGCTGCAAGAGACCCAGTACTTC. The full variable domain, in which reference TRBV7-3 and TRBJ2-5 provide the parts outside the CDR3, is GAGVSQTPSNKVTEKGKYVELRCDPISGHTALYWYRQSLGQGPEFLIYFQGTGAADDSGLPNDRFFAVRPEGSVSTLKIQRTERGDSAVYLCASSLGLQETQYFGPGTRLLVL.

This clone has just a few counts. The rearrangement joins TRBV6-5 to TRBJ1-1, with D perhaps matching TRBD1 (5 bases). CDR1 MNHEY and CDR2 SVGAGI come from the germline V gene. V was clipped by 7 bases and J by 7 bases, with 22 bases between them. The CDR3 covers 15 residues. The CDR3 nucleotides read TGTGCCAGCAAGGATAGTTGGCGGGGGGGGGATGAAGCTTTCTTT. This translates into CASKDSWRGGDEAFF.